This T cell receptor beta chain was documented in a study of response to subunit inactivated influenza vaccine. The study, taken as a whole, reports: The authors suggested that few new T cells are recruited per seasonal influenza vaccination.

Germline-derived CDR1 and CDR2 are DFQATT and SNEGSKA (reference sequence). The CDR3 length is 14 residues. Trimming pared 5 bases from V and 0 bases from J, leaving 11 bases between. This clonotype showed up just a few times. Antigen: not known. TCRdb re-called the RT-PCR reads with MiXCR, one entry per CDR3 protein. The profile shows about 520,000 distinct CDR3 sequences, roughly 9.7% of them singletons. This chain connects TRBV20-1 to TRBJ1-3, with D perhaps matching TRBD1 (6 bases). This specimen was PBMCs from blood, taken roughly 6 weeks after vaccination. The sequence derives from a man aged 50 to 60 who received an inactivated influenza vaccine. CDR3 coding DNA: TGCAGTGCTTCGGGACAAAACTCTGGAAACACCATATATTTT. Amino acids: CSASGQNSGNTIYF.